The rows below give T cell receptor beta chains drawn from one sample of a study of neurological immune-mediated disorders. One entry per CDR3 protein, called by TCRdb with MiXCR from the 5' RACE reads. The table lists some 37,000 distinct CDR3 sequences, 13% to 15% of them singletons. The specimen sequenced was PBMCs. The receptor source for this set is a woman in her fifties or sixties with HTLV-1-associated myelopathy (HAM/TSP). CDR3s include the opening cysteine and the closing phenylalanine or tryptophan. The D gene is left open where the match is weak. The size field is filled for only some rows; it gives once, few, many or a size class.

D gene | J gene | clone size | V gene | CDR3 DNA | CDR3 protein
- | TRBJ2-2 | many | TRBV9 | TGTGCCAGCAGCGTATGGGTCGGGGAGCTGTTTTTT | CASSVWVGELFF
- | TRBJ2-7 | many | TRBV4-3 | TGCGCCAGCAGCGCTTCGGCCAGCGGTCACTACGAGCAGTACTTC | CASSASASGHYEQYF
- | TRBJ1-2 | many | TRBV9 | TGTGCCAGCAGCGTAGACGGTCTAGGCTATGGCTACACCTTC | CASSVDGLGYGYTF
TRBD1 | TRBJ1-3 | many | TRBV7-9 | TGTGCCAGCAGTCACCTGGGGGCTACAGGGGACTCTGGAAACACCATATATTTT | CASSHLGATGDSGNTIYF
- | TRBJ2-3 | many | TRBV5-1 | TGCGCCAGCAGCTTGGGTCCGGGGGCCATCACAGATACGCAGTATTTT | CASSLGPGAITDTQYF
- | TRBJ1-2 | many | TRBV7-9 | TGTGCCAGCAGTTTAATAGGCTACACCTTC | CASSLIGYTF
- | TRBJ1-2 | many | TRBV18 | TGTGCCAGCTCACCGACGGTTAACTATGGCTACACCTTC | CASSPTVNYGYTF
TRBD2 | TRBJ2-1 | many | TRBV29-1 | TGCAGCGTTACTAGCGGGGGAGTCAATGAGCAGTTCTTC | CSVTSGGVNEQFF
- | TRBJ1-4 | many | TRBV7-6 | TGTGCCAGCAGCCCGACAGGATCCTCTGAAAAACTGTTTTTT | CASSPTGSSEKLFF
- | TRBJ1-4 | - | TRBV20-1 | TGCAGTGCTAGTGGACCTCCCCATTGGGAAAAACTGTTTTTT | CSASGPPHWEKLFF
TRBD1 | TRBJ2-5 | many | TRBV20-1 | TGCAGTGCTAGAGACTTCCGGGACAGCAACCAAGAGACCCAGTACTTC | CSARDFRDSNQETQYF
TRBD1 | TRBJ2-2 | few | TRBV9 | TGTGCCAGCAGCCCAGGGACAGCCTTCACCGGGGAGCTGTTTTTT | CASSPGTAFTGELFF
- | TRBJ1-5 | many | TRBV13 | TGTGCCAGCAGCTTAGGGAATCTTCAGCCCCAGCATTTT | CASSLGNLQPQHF
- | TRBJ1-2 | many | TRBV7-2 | TGTGCCAGCAGCTCGGGACGAAGGGATGGCTACACCTTC | CASSSGRRDGYTF
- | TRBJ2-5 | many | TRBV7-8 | TGTGCCAGCAGGCTCCAAGAGACCCAGTACTTC | CASRLQETQYF
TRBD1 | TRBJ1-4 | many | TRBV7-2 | TGTGCCAGCAGCAGTCCGACAGGGGTTCGCGAAAAACTGTTTTTT | CASSSPTGVREKLFF
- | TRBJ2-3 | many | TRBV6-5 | TGTGCCACTTCGCGTGGGATCGGGGCTAGCACAGATACGCAGTATTTT | CATSRGIGASTDTQYF
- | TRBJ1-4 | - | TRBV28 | TGTGCCAGCAGGCTGACGAAAAATGAAAAACTGTTTTTT | CASRLTKNEKLFF
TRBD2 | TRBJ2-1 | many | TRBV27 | TGTGCCAGGGTCGGGACTAGCGGGAGTAAAGCGGGCGATGAGCAGTTCTTC | CARVGTSGSKAGDEQFF
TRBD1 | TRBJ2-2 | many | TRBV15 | TGTGCCACCAGCAGAGGGACAGGGGGCGCGACCGGGGAGCTGTTTTTT | CATSRGTGGATGELFF
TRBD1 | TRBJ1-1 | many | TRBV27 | TGTGCCAGCAGTTTGGGACAGGGGGAGGCTATGAACACTGAAGCTTTCTTT | CASSLGQGEAMNTEAFF
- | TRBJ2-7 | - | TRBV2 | TGTGCCAGCAGTGAAGCGGGGCAAGATCAATGGCACGAGCAGTACTTC | CASSEAGQDQWHEQYF
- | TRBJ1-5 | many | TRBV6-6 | TGTGCCAGCAGCCCGGACAGAGCCTACTATAGCAATCAGCCCCAGCATTTT | CASSPDRAYYSNQPQHF
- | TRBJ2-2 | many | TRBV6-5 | TGTGCCAGCACCCGGACTTCCACCGGGGAGCTGTTTTTT | CASTRTSTGELFF
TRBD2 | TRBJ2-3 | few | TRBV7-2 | TGTGCCAGCAGCTCCGGGACTAGGGTACGGGACACGCAGTATTTT | CASSSGTRVRDTQYF
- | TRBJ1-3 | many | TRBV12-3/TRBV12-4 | TGTGCCAGCAGCGTAGAAGGAAACACCATATATTTT | CASSVEGNTIYF
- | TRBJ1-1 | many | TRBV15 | TGTGCCACCAGCAGAGATAGGATGAACACTGAAGCTTTCTTT | CATSRDRMNTEAFF
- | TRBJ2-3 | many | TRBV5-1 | TGCGCCAGCAGCCCCCGGCCCATTACCGGAGATACGCAGTATTTT | CASSPRPITGDTQYF
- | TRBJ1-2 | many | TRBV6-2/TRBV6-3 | TGTGCCAGCGGTACCCCAGGTGCCTTC | CASGTPGAF